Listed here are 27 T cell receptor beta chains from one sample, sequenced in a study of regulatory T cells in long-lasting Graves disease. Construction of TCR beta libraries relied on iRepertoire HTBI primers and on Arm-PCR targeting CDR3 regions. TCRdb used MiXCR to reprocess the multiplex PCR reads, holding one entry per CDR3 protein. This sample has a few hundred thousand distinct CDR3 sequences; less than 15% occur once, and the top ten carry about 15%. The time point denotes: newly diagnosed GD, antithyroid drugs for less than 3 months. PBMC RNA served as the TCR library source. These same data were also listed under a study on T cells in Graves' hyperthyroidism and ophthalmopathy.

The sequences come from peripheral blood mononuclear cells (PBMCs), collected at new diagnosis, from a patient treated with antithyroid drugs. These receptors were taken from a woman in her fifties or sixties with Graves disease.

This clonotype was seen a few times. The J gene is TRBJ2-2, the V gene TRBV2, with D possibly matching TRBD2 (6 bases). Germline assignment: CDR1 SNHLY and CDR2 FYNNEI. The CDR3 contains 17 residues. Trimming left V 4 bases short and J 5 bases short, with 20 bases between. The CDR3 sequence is CASSAESSGPMTGELFF. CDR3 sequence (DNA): TGTGCCAGCAGTGCGGAGTCGAGCGGGCCAATGACCGGGGAGCTGTTTTTT. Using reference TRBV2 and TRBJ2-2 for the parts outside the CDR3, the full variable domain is EPEVTQTPSHQVTQMGQEVILRCVPISNHLYFYWYRQILGQKVEFLVSFYNNEISEKSEIFDDQFSVERPDGSNFTLKIRSTKLEDSAMYFCASSAESSGPMTGELFFGEGSRLTVL.

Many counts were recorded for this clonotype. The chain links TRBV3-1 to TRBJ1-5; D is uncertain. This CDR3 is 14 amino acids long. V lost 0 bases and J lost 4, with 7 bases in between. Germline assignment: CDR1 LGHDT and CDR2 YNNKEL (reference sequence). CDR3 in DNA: TGTGCCAGCAGCCAAGATTTAAGAAATCAGCCCCAGCATTTT. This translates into CASSQDLRNQPQHF.

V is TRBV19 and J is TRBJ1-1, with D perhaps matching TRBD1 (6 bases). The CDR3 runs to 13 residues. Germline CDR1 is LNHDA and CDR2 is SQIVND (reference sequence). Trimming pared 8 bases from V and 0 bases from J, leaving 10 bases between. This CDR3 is CASGGRLNTEAFF. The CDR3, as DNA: TGTGCCAGTGGGGGCAGGCTGAACACTGAAGCTTTCTTT. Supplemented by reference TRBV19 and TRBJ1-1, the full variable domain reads DGGITQSPKYLFRKEGQNVTLSCEQNLNHDAMYWYRQDPGQGLRLIYYSQIVNDFQKGDIAEGYSVSREKKESFPLTVTSAQKNPTAFYLCASGGRLNTEAFFGQGTRLTVV.

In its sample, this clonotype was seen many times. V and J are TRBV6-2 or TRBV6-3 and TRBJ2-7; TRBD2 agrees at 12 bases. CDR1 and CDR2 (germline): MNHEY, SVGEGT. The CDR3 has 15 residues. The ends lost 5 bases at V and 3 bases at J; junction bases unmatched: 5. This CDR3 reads CASSVRLAGDYEQYF. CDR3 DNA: TGTGCCAGCAGTGTTAGACTAGCGGGAGACTACGAGCAGTACTTC.

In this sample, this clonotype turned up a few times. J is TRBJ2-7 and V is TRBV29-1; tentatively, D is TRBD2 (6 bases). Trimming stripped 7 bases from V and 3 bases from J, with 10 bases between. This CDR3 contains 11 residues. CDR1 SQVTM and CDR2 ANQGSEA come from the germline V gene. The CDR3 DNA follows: TGCAGCGCCGGGAGCAACTACGAGCAGTACTTC. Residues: CSAGSNYEQYF.

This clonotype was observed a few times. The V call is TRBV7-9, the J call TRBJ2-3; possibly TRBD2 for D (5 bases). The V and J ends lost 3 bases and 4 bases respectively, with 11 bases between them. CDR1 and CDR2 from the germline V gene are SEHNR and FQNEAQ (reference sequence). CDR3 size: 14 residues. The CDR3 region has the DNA TGTGCCAGCAGCTTGGGGAGAACGGCAGATACGCAGTATTTT. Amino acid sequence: CASSLGRTADTQYF.

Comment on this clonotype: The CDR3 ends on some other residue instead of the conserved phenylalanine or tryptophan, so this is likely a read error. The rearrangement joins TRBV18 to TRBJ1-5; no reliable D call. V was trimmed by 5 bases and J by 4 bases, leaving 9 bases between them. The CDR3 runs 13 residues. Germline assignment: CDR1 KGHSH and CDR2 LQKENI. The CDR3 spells CASSESSNQPQHL. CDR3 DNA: TGTGCCAGCTCAGAGAGTAGTAATCAGCCCCAGCATTTG.

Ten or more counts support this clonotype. CDR3 sequence: CASRAERSSTDTQYF. DNA for the CDR3: TGCGCCAGCAGGGCCGAGAGGAGCAGCACAGATACGCAGTATTTT. The chain combines TRBV5-1 with TRBJ2-3, with unresolved D. Germline lookup yields CDR1 SGHRS and CDR2 YFSETQ. Trimming pared 5 bases from V and 0 bases from J, leaving 13 bases between. CDR3 length equals 15 residues.

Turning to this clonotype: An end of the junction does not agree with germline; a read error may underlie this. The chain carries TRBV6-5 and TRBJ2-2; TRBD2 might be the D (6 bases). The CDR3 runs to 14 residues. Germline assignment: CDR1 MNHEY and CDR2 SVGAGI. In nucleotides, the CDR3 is TGTGCCAGCAGTTACTCGCCAGACACCGGGGGGCTGTTTTTT. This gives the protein CASSYSPDTGGLFF.

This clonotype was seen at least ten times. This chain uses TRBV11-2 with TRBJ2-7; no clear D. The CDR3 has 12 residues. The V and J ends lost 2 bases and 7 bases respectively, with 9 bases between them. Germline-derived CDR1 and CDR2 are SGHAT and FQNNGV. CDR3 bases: TGTGCCAGCAGCTTATTTGGTGGGGAGCAGTACTTC. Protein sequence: CASSLFGGEQYF.

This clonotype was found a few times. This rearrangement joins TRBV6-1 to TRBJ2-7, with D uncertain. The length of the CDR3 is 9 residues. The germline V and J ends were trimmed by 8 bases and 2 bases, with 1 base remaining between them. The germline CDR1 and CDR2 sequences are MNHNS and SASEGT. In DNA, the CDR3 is TGTGCCAGCGCCTACGAGCAGTACTTC. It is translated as CASAYEQYF.

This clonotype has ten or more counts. The CDR3 region is CASSRGLAGGPNTGELFF. DNA for the CDR3: TGTGCCAGCAGCCGGGGACTAGCGGGAGGTCCGAACACCGGGGAGCTGTTTTTT. The chain is built from TRBV3-1 and TRBJ2-2; 15 positions agree with TRBD2. This CDR3 has 18 residues. The V gene end was trimmed by 4 bases and the J gene end by 0 bases; junction bases not matched to a gene: 3. Germline CDR1 is LGHDT and CDR2 is YNNKEL (reference sequence).

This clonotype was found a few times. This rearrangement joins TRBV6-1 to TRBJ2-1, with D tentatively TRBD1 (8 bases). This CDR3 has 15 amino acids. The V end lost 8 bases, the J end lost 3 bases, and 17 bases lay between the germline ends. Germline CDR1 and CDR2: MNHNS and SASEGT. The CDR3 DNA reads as TGTGCCAGCCCCCTGACAGGGGAGGGCTACAATGAGCAGTTCTTC. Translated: CASPLTGEGYNEQFF.

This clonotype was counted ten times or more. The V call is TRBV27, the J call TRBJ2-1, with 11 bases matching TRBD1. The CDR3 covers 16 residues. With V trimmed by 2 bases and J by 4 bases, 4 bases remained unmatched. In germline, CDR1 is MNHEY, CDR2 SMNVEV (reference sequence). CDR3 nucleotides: TGTGCCAGCAGTTTAACGGGACAGGGGGGATACAATGAGCAGTTCTTC. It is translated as CASSLTGQGGYNEQFF.

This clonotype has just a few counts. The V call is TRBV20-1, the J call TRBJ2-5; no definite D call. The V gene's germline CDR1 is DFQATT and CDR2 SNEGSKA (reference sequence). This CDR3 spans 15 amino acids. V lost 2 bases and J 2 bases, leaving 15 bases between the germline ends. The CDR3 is CSARLSGTRQETQYF. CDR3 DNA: TGCAGTGCTAGACTTAGTGGTACGCGGCAAGAGACCCAGTACTTC.

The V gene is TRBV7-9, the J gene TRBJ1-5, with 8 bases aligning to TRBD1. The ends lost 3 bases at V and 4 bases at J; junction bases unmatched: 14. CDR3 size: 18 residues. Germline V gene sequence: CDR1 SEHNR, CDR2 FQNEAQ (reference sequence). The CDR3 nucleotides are TGTGCCAGCAGCTTGACCGGGACAGGCGTCTTAGTAAATCAGCCCCAGCATTTT. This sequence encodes CASSLTGTGVLVNQPQHF.

The CDR3, as DNA: TGTGCCAGCACCAACTACCGGGACAGGCCTAGCACAGATACGCAGTATTTT. Translated: CASTNYRDRPSTDTQYF. The chain combines TRBV6-1 with TRBJ2-3, with 8 nucleotides matching TRBD1. Germline trimming cut 7 bases from V and 0 bases from J; bases unmatched to any gene: 12. Germline lookup yields CDR1 MNHNS and CDR2 SASEGT. This CDR3 has 17 residues.

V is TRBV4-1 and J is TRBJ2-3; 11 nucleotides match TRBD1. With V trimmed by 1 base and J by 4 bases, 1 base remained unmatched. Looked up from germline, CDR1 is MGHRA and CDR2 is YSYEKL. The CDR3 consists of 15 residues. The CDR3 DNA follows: TGCGCCAGCAGCCAAGCGGGACAGGGGGCAGATACGCAGTATTTT. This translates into CASSQAGQGADTQYF.

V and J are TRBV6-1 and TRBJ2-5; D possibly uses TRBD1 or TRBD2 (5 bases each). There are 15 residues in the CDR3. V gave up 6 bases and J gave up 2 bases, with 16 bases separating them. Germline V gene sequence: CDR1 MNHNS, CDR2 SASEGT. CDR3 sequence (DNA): TGTGCCAGCAGGGCCTACGGGACGAATCAAGAGACCCAGTACTTC. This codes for CASRAYGTNQETQYF.

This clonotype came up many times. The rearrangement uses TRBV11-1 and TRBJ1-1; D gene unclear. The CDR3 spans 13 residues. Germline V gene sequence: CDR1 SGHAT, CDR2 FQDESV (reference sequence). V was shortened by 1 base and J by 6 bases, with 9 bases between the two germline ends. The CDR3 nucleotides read TGTGCCAGCAGCTTAGGGCAGGTTTCTGAAGCTTTCTTT. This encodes CASSLGQVSEAFF.

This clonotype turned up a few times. The CDR3 nucleotides are TGCGCCAGCAGCCGCCCGGACAGGTTGTACGAGCAGTACTTC. This gives the protein CASSRPDRLYEQYF. The V and J genes are TRBV4-1 and TRBJ2-7; 7 nucleotides line up with TRBD1. This CDR3 has 14 residues. CDR1 and CDR2 from the germline V gene are MGHRA and YSYEKL. V lost 4 bases and J lost 4; bases outside the gene matches: 7.

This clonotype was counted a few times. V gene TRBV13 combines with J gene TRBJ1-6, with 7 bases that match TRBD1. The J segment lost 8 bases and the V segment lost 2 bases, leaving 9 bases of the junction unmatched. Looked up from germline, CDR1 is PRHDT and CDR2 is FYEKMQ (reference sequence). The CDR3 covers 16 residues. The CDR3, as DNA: TGTGCCAGCAGCTTAACCCTAGGGACAGTATATTCACCCCTCCACTTT. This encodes CASSLTLGTVYSPLHF.

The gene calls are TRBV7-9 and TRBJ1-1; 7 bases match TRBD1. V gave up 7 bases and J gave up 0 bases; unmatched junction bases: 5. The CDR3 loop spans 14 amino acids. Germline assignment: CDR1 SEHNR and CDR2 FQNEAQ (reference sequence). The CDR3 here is CASTPDRLNTEAFF. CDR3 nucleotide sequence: TGTGCCAGCACCCCGGACAGGCTGAACACTGAAGCTTTCTTT.

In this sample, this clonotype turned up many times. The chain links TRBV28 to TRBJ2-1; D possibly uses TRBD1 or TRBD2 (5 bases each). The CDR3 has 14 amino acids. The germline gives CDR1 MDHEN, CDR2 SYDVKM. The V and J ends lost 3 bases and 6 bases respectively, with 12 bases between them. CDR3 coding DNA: TGTGCCAGCAGTTTCCCCAGGGCGGGCAATGAGCAGTTCTTC. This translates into CASSFPRAGNEQFF.

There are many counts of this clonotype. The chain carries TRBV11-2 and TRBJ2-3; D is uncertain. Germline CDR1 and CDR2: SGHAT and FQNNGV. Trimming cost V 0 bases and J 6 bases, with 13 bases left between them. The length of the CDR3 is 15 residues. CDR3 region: CASSLEGVDRDTQYF. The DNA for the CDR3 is TGTGCCAGCAGCTTAGAGGGTGTGGACCGGGATACGCAGTATTTT.

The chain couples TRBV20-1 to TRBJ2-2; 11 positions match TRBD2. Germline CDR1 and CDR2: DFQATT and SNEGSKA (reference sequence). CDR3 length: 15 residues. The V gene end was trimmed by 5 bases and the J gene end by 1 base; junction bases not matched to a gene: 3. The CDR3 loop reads CSAYGLAGNTGELFF. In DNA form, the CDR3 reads TGCAGTGCTTATGGACTAGCGGGGAACACCGGGGAGCTGTTTTTT.

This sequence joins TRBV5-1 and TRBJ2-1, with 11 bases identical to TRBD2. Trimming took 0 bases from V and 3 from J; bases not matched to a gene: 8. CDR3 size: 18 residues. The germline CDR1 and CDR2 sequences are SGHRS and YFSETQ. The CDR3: CASSLALAGGSGYNEQFF. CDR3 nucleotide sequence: TGCGCCAGCAGCTTGGCGCTAGCGGGAGGATCAGGCTACAATGAGCAGTTCTTC.